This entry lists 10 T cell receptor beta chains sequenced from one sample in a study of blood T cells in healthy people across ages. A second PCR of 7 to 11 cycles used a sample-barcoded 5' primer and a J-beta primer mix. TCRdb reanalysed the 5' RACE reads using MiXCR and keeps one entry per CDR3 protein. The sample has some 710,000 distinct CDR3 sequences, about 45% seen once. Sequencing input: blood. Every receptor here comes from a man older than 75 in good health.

The CDR3, as DNA: TGTGCCAGCAGCTTTCTAGCGGGAGGGCGGAATGAGCAGTACTTC. Its translation: CASSFLAGGRNEQYF. This chain connects TRBV7-3 to TRBJ2-5, with 12 bases matching TRBD2. After removal of 3 bases from V and 11 bases from J, the junction contained 10 bases not matched to a gene. Looked up from germline, CDR1 is SGHTA and CDR2 is FQGTGA. The CDR3 totals 15 residues.

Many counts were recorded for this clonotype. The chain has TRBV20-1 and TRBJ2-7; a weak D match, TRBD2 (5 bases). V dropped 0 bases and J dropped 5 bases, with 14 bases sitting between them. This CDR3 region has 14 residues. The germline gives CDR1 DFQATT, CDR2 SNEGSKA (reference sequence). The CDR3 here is CSARDPGRDHEQYF. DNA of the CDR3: TGCAGTGCTAGAGACCCGGGGAGAGACCACGAGCAGTACTTC.

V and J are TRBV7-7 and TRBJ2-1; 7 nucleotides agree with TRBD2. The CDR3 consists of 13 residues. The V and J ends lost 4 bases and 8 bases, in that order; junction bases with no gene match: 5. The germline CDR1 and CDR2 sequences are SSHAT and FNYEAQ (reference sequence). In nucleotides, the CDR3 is TGTGCCAGCAGCTCGACTAGCATAGATGAGCAGTTCTTC. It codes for CASSSTSIDEQFF.

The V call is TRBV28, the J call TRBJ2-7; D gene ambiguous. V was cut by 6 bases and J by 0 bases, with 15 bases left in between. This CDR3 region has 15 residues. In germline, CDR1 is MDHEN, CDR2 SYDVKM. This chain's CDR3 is CASSSPPEHSYEQYF. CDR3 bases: TGTGCCAGCAGCTCGCCTCCCGAGCACTCCTACGAGCAGTACTTC.

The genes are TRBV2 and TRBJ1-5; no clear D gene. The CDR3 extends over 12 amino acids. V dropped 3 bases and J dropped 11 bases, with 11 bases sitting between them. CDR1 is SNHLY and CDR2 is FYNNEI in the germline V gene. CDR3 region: CASSDEGGAQHF. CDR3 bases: TGTGCCAGCAGTGACGAAGGTGGAGCCCAGCATTTT.

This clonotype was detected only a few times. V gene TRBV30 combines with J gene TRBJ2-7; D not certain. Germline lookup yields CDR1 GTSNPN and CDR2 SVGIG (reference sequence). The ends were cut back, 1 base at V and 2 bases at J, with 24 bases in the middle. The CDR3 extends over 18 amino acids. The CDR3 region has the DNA TGTGCCTGGAGTGACCCCTCGCACGACATCTTCGCCACCTACGAGCAGTACTTC. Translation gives CAWSDPSHDIFATYEQYF.

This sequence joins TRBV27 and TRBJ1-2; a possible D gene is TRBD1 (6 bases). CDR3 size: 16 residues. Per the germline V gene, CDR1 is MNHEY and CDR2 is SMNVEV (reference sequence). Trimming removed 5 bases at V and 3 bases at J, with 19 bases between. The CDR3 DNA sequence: TGTGCCAGCAGTCGCTACCGGGTACAGGGAGACTATGGCTACACCTTC. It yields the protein CASSRYRVQGDYGYTF.

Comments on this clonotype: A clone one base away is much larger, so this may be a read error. The CDR3 nucleotides are TGTGCCAGCAGCGTTGGGCAGACCTATTTTGGCTACACCTTC. Encoded protein: CASSVGQTYFGYTF. This chain links TRBV5-6 with TRBJ1-2, with D unclear. V gave up 4 bases and J gave up 7 bases, with 17 bases separating them. Germline-derived CDR1 and CDR2 are SGHDT and YYEEEE. The CDR3 is made up of 14 amino acids.

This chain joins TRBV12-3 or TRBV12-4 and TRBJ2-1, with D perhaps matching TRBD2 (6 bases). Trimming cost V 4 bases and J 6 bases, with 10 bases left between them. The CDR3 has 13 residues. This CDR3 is CASSCGTSNEQFF. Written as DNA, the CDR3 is TGTGCCAGCAGTTGTGGGACTTCCAATGAGCAGTTCTTC.

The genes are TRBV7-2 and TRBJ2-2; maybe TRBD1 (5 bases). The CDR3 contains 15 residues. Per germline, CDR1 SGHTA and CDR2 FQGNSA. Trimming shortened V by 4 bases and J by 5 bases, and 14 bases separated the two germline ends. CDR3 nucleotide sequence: TGTACCAGCAGCTCAAGCGCAGGGCGAACCGGGGAGCTGTTTTTT. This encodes CTSSSSAGRTGELFF.